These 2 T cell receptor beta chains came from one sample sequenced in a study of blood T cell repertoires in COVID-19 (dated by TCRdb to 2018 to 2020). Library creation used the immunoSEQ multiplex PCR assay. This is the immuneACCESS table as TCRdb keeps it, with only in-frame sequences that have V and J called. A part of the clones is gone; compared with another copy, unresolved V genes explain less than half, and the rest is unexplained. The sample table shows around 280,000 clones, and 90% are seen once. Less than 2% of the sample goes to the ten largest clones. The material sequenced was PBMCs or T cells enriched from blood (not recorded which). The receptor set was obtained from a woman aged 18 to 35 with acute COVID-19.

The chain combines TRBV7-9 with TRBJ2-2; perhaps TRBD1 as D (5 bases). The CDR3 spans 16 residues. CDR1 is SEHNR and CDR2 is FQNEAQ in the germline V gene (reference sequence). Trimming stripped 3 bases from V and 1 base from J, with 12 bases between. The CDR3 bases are TGTGCCAGCAGCTTCAGGATAACAGGGAACACCGGGGAGCTGTTTTTT. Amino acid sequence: CASSFRITGNTGELFF.

The CDR3 coding sequence is TGCGCCAGCAGCCTGAACCAGGAACGTCTGAATGAGCAGTTCTTC. Protein product: CASSLNQERLNEQFF. The chain combines TRBV5-1 with TRBJ2-1; D unresolved. The CDR3 runs 15 residues. Germline lookup yields CDR1 SGHRS and CDR2 YFSETQ. V lost 4 bases, J lost 7 bases, and 18 bases lay in between.